The present entry profiles one T cell receptor beta chain with its context. Its antigen is unidentified. This sample was included in a study of cytomegalovirus exposure and HLA in healthy donors. Researchers ran the PCR with 60 Vbeta and 13 Jbeta primers. Using immunoSEQ multiplex PCR, the repertoire was profiled, and TCRdb retains in-frame clones only, with some absent. Of under 150,000 clones listed, roughly three quarters are singletons. Notes on the study in general: Most CMV-associated TCR beta chains were later found to appear HLA-restricted.

Germline lookup yields CDR1 MNHEY and CDR2 SMNVEV (reference sequence). Trimming cost V 10 bases and J 5 bases; bases outside gene matches: 6. The CDR3 has 12 residues. This sequence originates from a man aged 60 to 69 in good health and CMV-seronegative. Material for sequencing was PBMCs. This chain links TRBV27 with TRBJ2-5; 8 bases line up with TRBD1. The CDR3 DNA sequence: TGTGCCACCCGGACAGGGAAGGAGACCCAGTACTTC. Amino acids: CATRTGKETQYF.